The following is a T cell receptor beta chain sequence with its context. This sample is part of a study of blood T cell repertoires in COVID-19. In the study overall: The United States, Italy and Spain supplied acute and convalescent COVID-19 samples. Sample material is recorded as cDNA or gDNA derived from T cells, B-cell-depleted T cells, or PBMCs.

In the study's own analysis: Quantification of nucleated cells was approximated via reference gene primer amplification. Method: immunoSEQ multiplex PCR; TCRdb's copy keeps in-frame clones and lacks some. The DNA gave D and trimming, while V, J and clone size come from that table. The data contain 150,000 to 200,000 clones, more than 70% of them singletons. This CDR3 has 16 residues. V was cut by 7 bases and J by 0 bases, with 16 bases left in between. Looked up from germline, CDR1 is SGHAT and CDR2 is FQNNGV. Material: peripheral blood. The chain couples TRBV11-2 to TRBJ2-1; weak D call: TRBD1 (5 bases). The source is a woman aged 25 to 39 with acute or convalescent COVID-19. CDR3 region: CASTPGAAYSYNEQFF. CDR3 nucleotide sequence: TGTGCCAGCACCCCTGGGGCGGCGTACTCCTACAATGAGCAGTTCTTC.